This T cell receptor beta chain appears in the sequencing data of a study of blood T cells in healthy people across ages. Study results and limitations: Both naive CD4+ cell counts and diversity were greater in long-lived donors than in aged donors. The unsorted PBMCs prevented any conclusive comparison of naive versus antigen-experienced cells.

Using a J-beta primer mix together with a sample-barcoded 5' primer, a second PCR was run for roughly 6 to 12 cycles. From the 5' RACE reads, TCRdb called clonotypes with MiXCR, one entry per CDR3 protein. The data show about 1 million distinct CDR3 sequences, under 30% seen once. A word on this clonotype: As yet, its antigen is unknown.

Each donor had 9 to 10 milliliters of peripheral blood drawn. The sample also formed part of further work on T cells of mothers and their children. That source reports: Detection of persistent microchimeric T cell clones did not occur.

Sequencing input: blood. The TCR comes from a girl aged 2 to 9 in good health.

CDR3 coding DNA: TGTGCCAGCTCCCCGATTAAGGCCGGTAACACTGAAGCTTTCTTT. This encodes CASSPIKAGNTEAFF. The gene calls are TRBV18 and TRBJ1-1, with D hard to call. The CDR3 covers 15 residues. Germline V CDR1 and CDR2: KGHSH, LQKENI. Trimming took 6 bases from V and 2 from J, leaving 16 bases between them. Drawing the rest from reference TRBV18 and TRBJ1-1, the complete variable domain is NAGVMQNPRHLVRRRGQEARLRCSPMKGHSHVYWYRQLPEEGLKFMVYLQKENIIDESGMPKERFSAEFPKEGPSILRIQQVVRGDSAAYFCASSPIKAGNTEAFFGQGTRLTVV.